The clone carrying this T cell receptor beta chain was detected ten times or more. As yet, its antigen is unknown. Combining iRepertoire HTBI primers with Arm-PCR of CDR3 regions, the authors built TCR beta libraries. TCRdb recomputed calls from the multiplex PCR reads with MiXCR, one row per CDR3 protein. Altogether over 500,000 distinct CDR3 sequences are present, around 15% being singletons, with the ten largest covering 15% to 20%. The data were obtained in a study of regulatory T cells in long-lasting Graves disease. Time point in this sample: newly diagnosed GD, antithyroid drugs for less than 3 months. There was RNA extracted from PBMCs, and the TCR library was made from it. Germline CDR1 reads SEHNR; CDR2 reads FQNEAQ (reference sequence). V was shortened by 5 bases and J by 3 bases, with 12 bases between the two germline ends. CDR3 length: 14 amino acids. Whole-study results and caveats: Patients whose Graves' disease persisted exhibited lower TCR diversity than those newly diagnosed.

The same sample was also studied in work on T cells in Graves' hyperthyroidism and ophthalmopathy. That work adds: Model predictions of ophthalmopathy came a median approximately 6 months before onset.

This specimen was peripheral blood mononuclear cells (PBMCs), taken at new diagnosis, from a patient treated with antithyroid drugs. The chain is built from TRBV7-9 and TRBJ2-3; maybe TRBD2 (6 bases). The TCR was taken from a woman aged 30 to 39 with Graves disease. This chain's CDR3 is CASSETSGTDTQYF. The CDR3 bases are TGTGCCAGCAGCGAAACGAGCGGGACAGATACGCAGTATTTT.